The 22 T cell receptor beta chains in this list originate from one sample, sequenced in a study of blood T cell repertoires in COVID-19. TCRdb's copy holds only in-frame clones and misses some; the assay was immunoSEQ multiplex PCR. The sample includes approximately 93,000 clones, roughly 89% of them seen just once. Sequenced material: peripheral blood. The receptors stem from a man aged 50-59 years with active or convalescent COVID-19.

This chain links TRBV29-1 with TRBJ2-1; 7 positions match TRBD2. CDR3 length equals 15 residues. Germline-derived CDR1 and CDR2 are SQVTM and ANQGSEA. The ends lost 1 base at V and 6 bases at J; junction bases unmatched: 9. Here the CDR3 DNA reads TGCAGCGTTGAAGTTCCGCGGGGGTGGCGCAATGAGCAGTTCTTC. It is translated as CSVEVPRGWRNEQFF.

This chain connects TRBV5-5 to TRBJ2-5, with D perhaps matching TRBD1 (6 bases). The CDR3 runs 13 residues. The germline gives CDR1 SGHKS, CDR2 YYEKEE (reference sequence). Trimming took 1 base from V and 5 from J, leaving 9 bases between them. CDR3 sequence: CASSLTGRETQYF. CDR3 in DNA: TGTGCCAGCAGCTTGACAGGGCGGGAGACCCAGTACTTC. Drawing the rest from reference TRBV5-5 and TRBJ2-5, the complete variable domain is DAGVTQSPTHLIKTRGQQVTLRCSPISGHKSVSWYQQVLGQGPQFIFQYYEKEERGRGNFPDRFSARQFPNYSSELNVNALLLGDSALYLCASSLTGRETQYFGPGTRLLVL.

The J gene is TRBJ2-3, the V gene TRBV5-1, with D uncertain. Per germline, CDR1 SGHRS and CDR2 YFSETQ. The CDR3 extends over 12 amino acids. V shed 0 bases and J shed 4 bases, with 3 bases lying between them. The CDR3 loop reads CASSLAPDTQYF. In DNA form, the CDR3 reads TGCGCCAGCAGCTTGGCTCCAGATACGCAGTATTTT.

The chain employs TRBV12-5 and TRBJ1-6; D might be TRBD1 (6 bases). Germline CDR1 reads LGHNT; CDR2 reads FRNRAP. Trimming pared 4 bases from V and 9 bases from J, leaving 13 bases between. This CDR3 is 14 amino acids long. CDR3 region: CASGSRLRGSPLHF. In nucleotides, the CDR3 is TGTGCTAGTGGTTCCCGACTCAGGGGTTCACCCCTCCACTTT. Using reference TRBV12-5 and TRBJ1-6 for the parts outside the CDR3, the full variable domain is DARVTQTPRHKVTEMGQEVTMRCQPILGHNTVFWYRQTMMQGLELLAYFRNRAPLDDSGMPKDRFSAEMPDATLATLKIQPSEPRDSAVYFCASGSRLRGSPLHFGNGTRLTVT.

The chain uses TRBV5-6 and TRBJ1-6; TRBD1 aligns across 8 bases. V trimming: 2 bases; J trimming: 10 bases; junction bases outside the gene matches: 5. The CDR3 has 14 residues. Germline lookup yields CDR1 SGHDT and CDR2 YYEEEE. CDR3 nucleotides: TGTGCCAGCAGCTTTGGACAGGGTTGGTCACCCCTCCACTTT. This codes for CASSFGQGWSPLHF.

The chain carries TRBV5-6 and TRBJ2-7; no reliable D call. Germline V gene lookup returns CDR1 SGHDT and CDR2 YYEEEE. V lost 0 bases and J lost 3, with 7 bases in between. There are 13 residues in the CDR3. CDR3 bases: TGTGCCAGCAGCTTGGCACCAGACTACGAGCAGTACTTC. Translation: CASSLAPDYEQYF.

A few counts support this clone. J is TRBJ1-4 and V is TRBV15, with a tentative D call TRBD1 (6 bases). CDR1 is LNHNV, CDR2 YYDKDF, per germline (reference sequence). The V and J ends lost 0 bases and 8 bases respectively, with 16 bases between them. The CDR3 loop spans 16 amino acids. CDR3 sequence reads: CATSREGTGKWEKLFF. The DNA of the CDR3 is TGTGCCACCAGCAGAGAAGGTACAGGGAAGTGGGAAAAACTGTTTTTT.

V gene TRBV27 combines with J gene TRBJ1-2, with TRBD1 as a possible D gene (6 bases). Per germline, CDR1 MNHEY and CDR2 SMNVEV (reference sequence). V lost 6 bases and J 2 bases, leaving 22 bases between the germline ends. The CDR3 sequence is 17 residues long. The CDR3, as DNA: TGTGCCAGCAGGCGCCTAAAGGACAGCGGCGAGAACTATGGCTACACCTTC. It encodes CASRRLKDSGENYGYTF.

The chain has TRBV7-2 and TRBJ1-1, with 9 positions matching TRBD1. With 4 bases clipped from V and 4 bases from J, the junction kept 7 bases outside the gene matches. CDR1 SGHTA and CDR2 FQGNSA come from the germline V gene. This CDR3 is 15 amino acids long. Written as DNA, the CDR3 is TGTGCCAGCAGCTCAGGGGACAGGGCGCGCACTGAAGCTTTCTTT. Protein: CASSSGDRARTEAFF.

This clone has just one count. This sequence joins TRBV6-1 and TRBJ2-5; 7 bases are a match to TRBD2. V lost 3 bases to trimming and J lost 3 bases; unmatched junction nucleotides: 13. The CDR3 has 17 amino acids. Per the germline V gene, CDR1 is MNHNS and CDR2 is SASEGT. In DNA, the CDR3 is TGTGCCAGCAGTGATTATTTCAGGGAGGGAGGTAAAGAGACCCAGTACTTC. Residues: CASSDYFREGGKETQYF.

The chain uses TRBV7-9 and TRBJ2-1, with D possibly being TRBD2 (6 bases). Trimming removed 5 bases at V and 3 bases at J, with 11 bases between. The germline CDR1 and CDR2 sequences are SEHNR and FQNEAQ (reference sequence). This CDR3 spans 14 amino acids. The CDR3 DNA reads TGTGCCAGCAGCCCGACTAGAAACTACAATGAGCAGTTCTTC. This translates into CASSPTRNYNEQFF.

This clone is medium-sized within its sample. The CDR3 region is CASSQGTGGLRARAEQYF. The DNA for the CDR3 is TGTGCCAGCAGCCAAGGCACCGGAGGGCTACGGGCCAGGGCCGAGCAGTACTTC. V gene TRBV3-1 (or the pseudogene TRBV3-2) combines with J gene TRBJ2-7, with D possibly matching TRBD2 (6 bases). CDR3 length equals 18 residues. V was clipped by 1 base and J by 6 bases, with 25 bases between them. Germline V gives CDR1 LGHDT, CDR2 YNNKEL (reference sequence).

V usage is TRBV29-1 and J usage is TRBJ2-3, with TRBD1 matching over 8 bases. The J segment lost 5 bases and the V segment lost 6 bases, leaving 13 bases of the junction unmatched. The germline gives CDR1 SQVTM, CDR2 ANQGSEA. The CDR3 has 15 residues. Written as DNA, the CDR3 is TGCAGCGTGGCGGTTGGAGGCAGGGGGCAAGATACGCAGTATTTT. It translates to CSVAVGGRGQDTQYF.

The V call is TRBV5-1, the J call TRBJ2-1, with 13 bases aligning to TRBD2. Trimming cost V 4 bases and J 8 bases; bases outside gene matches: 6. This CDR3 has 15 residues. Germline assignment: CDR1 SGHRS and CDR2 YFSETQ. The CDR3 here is CASSLTSGRAYEQFF. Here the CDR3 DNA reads TGCGCCAGCAGCCTCACTAGCGGGAGGGCCTATGAGCAGTTCTTC.

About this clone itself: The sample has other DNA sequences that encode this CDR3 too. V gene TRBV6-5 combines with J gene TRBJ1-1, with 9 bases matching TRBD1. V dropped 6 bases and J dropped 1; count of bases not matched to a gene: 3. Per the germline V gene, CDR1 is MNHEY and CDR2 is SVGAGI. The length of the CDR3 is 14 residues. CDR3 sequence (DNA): TGTGCCAGCAGAACGACAGGGGGGAACACTGAAGCTTTCTTT. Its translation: CASRTTGGNTEAFF.

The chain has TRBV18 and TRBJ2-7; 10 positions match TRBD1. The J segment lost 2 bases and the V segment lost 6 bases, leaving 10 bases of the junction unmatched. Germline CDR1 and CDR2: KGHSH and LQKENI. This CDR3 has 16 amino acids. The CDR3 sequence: CASSPARGTGAYEQYF. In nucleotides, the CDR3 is TGTGCCAGCTCGCCCGCCCGCGGGACAGGGGCCTACGAGCAGTACTTC.

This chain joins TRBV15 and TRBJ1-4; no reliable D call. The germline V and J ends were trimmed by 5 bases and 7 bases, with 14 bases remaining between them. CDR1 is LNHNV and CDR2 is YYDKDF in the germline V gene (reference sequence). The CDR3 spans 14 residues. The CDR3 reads CATSAVFSSEKLFF. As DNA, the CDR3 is TGTGCCACCAGCGCGGTCTTTTCGAGTGAAAAACTGTTTTTT.

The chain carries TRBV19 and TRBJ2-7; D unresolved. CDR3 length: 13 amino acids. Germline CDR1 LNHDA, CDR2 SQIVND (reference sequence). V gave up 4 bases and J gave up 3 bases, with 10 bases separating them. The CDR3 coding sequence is TGTGCCAGTAGTACGACTCTCAACTACGAGCAGTACTTC. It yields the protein CASSTTLNYEQYF.

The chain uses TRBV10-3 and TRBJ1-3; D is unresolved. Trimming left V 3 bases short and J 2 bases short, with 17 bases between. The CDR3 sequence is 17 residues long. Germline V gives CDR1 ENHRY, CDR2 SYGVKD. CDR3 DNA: TGTGCCATCAGTGAACGGGGAGTCGGGATAGCTGGAAACACCATATATTTT. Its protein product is CAISERGVGIAGNTIYF.

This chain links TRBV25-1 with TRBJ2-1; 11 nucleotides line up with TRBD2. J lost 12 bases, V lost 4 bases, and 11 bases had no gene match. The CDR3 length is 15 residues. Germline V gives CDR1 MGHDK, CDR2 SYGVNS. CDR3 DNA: TGTGCCAGCAGTGGTCCGGGACTAGCGGTTACTGGGCAGTTCTTC. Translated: CASSGPGLAVTGQFF. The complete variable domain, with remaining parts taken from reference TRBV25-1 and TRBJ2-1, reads EADIYQTPRYLVIGTGKKITLECSQTMGHDKMYWYQQDPGMELHLIHYSYGVNSTEKGDLSSESTVSRIRTEHFPLTLESARPSHTSQYLCASSGPGLAVTGQFFGPGTRLTVL.

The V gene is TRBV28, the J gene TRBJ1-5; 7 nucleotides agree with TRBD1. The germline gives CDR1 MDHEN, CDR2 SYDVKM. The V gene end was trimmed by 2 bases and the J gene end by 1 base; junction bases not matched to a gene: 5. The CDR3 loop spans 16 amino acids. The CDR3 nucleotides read TGTGCCAGCAGTTTAGTGAGGGGGCAGAGCAATCAGCCCCAGCATTTT. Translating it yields CASSLVRGQSNQPQHF.

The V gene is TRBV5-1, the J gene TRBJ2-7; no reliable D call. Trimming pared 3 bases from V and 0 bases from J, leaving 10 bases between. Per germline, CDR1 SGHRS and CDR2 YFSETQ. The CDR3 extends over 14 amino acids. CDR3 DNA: TGCGCCAGCAGCTGGTCCAGCGACTCCTACGAGCAGTACTTC. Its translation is CASSWSSDSYEQYF.